Listed here are 32 T cell receptor beta chains from one sample, sequenced in a study of shared clonotypes between healthy human individuals. Using immunoSEQ multiplex PCR, the repertoire was profiled, and TCRdb retains in-frame clones only, with some absent. The table has approximately 2,000,000 clones, roughly 92% seen once. The source material was naive CD4+ T cells from PBMCs. Documented subset: CD45RA+ positively selected. These receptors were obtained from a man between 18 and 29 years old in good health. Some clones in this sample may be carry-over from other donors' samples.

The chain's CDR3 is CASSLQGAGRNTIYF. DNA for the CDR3: TGTGCCAGCAGCCTACAGGGGGCAGGACGGAACACCATATATTTT. The chain recombines TRBV28 with TRBJ1-3; 9 bases are a match to TRBD1. CDR1 and CDR2 (germline): MDHEN, SYDVKM. V was pared by 6 bases and J by 7 bases, with 10 bases of the junction left unmatched. There are 15 residues in the CDR3.

The J gene is TRBJ2-7, the V gene TRBV28, with 8 bases matching TRBD1. Germline CDR1 reads MDHEN; CDR2 reads SYDVKM. Trimming took 6 bases from V and 2 from J; bases not matched to a gene: 3. This CDR3 region has 13 residues. For the CDR3, the DNA is TGTGCCAGCAGACAGGACAGGGCCTACGAGCAGTACTTC. It translates to CASRQDRAYEQYF.

This sequence joins TRBV15 and TRBJ2-5; TRBD2 aligns across 11 bases. From germline, CDR1 is LNHNV and CDR2 YYDKDF (reference sequence). The CDR3 runs to 17 residues. Trimming at V came to 3 bases and at J to 2 bases, leaving 8 bases not matched to a gene. The CDR3 is CATSRGLAGGGQETQYF. CDR3 DNA: TGTGCCACCAGCAGGGGGCTAGCGGGAGGTGGGCAAGAGACCCAGTACTTC. Full variable domain (remainder filled in from reference TRBV15 and TRBJ2-5): DAMVIQNPRYQVTQFGKPVTLSCSQTLNHNVMYWYQQKSSQAPKLLFHYYDKDFNNEADTPDNFQSRRPNTSFCFLDIRSPGLGDTAMYLCATSRGLAGGGQETQYFGPGTRLLVL.

The rearrangement joins TRBV27 to TRBJ1-2; D gene unclear. Germline V gene data show CDR1 as MNHEY and CDR2 as SMNVEV (reference sequence). V lost 2 bases, J lost 0 bases, and 4 bases lay in between. The CDR3 is made up of 13 amino acids. CDR3 in DNA: TGTGCCAGCAGTTTAGCGGCTAACTATGGCTACACCTTC. Protein: CASSLAANYGYTF.

The rearrangement uses TRBV2 and TRBJ1-2, with TRBD1 identical over 9 bases. The CDR3 extends over 15 amino acids. The germline gives CDR1 SNHLY, CDR2 FYNNEI. V dropped 6 bases and J dropped 6; count of bases not matched to a gene: 11. The CDR3 sequence: CASSRIRDREDGYTF. For the CDR3, the DNA is TGTGCCAGCAGCCGGATCCGGGACAGGGAGGATGGCTACACCTTC. Combining the CDR3 with reference TRBV2 and TRBJ1-2 gives the whole variable domain EPEVTQTPSHQVTQMGQEVILRCVPISNHLYFYWYRQILGQKVEFLVSFYNNEISEKSEIFDDQFSVERPDGSNFTLKIRSTKLEDSAMYFCASSRIRDREDGYTFGSGTRLTVV.

The chain links TRBV11-2 to TRBJ1-1, with unresolved D. Per the germline V gene, CDR1 is SGHAT and CDR2 is FQNNGV. The CDR3 totals 10 residues. V lost 1 base and J lost 8, with 2 bases in between. The CDR3 region has the DNA TGTGCCAGCAGCTTAGCGGAAGCTTTCTTT. Translation gives CASSLAEAFF.

The rearrangement joins TRBV10-3 to TRBJ2-1, with TRBD2 as a possible D gene (5 bases). CDR1 and CDR2 from the germline V gene are ENHRY and SYGVKD. This CDR3 region has 16 residues. V shed 2 bases and J shed 2 bases, with 13 bases lying between them. CDR3 in DNA: TGTGCCATCAGTGAGGGAAGCGGTGGACCCTACAATGAGCAGTTCTTC. Translated, it gives CAISEGSGGPYNEQFF.

The V and J genes are TRBV5-1 and TRBJ2-5; D is perhaps TRBD1 or TRBD2 (5 bases each). The DNA end lines up better with TRBJ2-7; the J call may be wrong. Per germline, CDR1 SGHRS and CDR2 YFSETQ. The CDR3 extends over 14 amino acids. The CDR3 protein is CASSPGASAYEQYF. Written as DNA, the CDR3 is TGCGCCAGCAGCCCCGGGGCGTCAGCCTACGAGCAGTACTTC.

The chain couples TRBV6-4 to TRBJ2-1; 10 positions agree with TRBD1. The CDR3 contains 15 residues. CDR1 MRHNA and CDR2 SNTAGT come from the germline V gene. J was trimmed by 8 bases and V by 2 bases; bases with no gene match: 6. The CDR3 nucleotides read TGTGCCAGCAGTGACAGGGGACAGGGGTACGATGAGCAGTTCTTC. Its translation is CASSDRGQGYDEQFF.

CDR3 region: CASNVEPRSTDTQYF. The CDR3 coding sequence is TGTGCCAGCAACGTGGAACCCCGAAGCACAGATACGCAGTATTTT. V is TRBV7-9 and J is TRBJ2-3, with D unresolved. The CDR3 has 15 residues. Germline V gene data show CDR1 as SEHNR and CDR2 as FQNEAQ (reference sequence). Trimming left V 7 bases short and J 0 bases short, with 14 bases between.

The table lists this clone with a count of one. The chain is built from TRBV10-3 and TRBJ1-3, with a weak D call TRBD1 (5 bases). The V end lost 3 bases, the J end lost 6 bases, and 27 bases lay between the germline ends. Germline CDR1 ENHRY, CDR2 SYGVKD. The CDR3 has 19 amino acids. The CDR3 here is CAISEPPPLAAGYENTIYF. The CDR3 nucleotides are TGTGCCATCAGTGAACCCCCACCCCTCGCTGCAGGGTACGAAAACACCATATATTTT.

This chain joins TRBV7-6 and TRBJ1-1; D call uncertain. The CDR3 totals 16 residues. V shed 0 bases and J shed 0 bases, with 11 bases lying between them. Germline assignment: CDR1 SGHVS and CDR2 FNYEAQ. DNA for the CDR3: TGTGCCAGCAGCTTAGCGCAATGGGCTATGAACACTGAAGCTTTCTTT. Its translation is CASSLAQWAMNTEAFF.

The V and J genes are TRBV2 and TRBJ2-5, with D perhaps TRBD1 (6 bases). V was shortened by 2 bases and J by 9 bases, with 22 bases between the two germline ends. CDR1 and CDR2 (germline): SNHLY, FYNNEI. This CDR3 region has 16 residues. In nucleotides, the CDR3 is TGTGCCAGCAGTGAACAGGACCCAGGGGCCGGGGCGGCCCAGTACTTC. Translation gives CASSEQDPGAGAAQYF. Based on the CDR3 plus reference TRBV2 and TRBJ2-5, the full variable domain is EPEVTQTPSHQVTQMGQEVILRCVPISNHLYFYWYRQILGQKVEFLVSFYNNEISEKSEIFDDQFSVERPDGSNFTLKIRSTKLEDSAMYFCASSEQDPGAGAAQYFGPGTRLLVL.

The chain recombines TRBV2 with TRBJ2-7; 7 nucleotides align to TRBD1. The CDR3 totals 15 residues. The trim removed 5 bases at V and 3 bases at J, leaving 10 bases unmatched. CDR1 and CDR2 from the germline V gene are SNHLY and FYNNEI. CDR3 DNA sequence: TGTGCCAGCAGTAAAGACAGGGTGTCCCACTACGAGCAGTACTTC. This translates into CASSKDRVSHYEQYF.

CDR3 residues: CASSLAEGQETQYF. CDR3 DNA sequence: TGTGCCAGCAGTTTAGCGGAGGGGCAAGAGACCCAGTACTTC. The chain joins TRBV28 to TRBJ2-5, with a possible D match to TRBD2 (6 bases). The CDR3 is made up of 14 amino acids. V gave up 2 bases and J gave up 2 bases, with 9 bases separating them. From germline, CDR1 is MDHEN and CDR2 SYDVKM.

The V call is TRBV28, the J call TRBJ2-5; no definite D call. Germline lookup yields CDR1 MDHEN and CDR2 SYDVKM. CDR3 length: 10 residues. V was cut by 6 bases and J by 7 bases, with 6 bases left in between. The CDR3 DNA reads as TGTGCCAGCAGAGATACGACCCAGTACTTC. It encodes CASRDTTQYF.

This chain joins TRBV19 and TRBJ1-1; tentative D call: TRBD1 (6 bases). Deletions cut 6 bases from V and 0 bases from J, with 8 bases between. CDR1 and CDR2 from the germline V gene are LNHDA and SQIVND (reference sequence). The length of the CDR3 is 13 residues. CDR3: CASRGGLNTEAFF. The CDR3 coding sequence is TGTGCCAGTAGGGGGGGCCTGAACACTGAAGCTTTCTTT.

The V and J genes are TRBV27 and TRBJ1-5, with 9 bases that match TRBD1. CDR3 length: 18 residues. With V trimmed by 6 bases and J by 4 bases, 16 bases remained unmatched. Germline V lookup: CDR1 MNHEY, CDR2 SMNVEV (reference sequence). The CDR3 loop reads CASSPGQGAPVGNQPQHF. The CDR3 nucleotides read TGTGCCAGCAGCCCGGGACAGGGCGCACCTGTGGGGAATCAGCCCCAGCATTTT.

The chain links TRBV9 to TRBJ2-2; no clear D. This CDR3 spans 17 amino acids. CDR1 and CDR2 (germline): SGDLS, YYNGEE. Trimming removed 0 bases from V and 3 bases from J, with 15 bases in between. The CDR3 sequence: CASSVDGRRADTGELFF. The CDR3, as DNA: TGTGCCAGCAGCGTAGACGGTCGTAGGGCGGACACCGGGGAGCTGTTTTTT.

The chain joins TRBV27 to TRBJ1-2; maybe TRBD1 (6 bases). Germline V gene sequence: CDR1 MNHEY, CDR2 SMNVEV (reference sequence). The CDR3 has 16 amino acids. Between the trimmed V and J ends, which lost 0 bases and 4 bases, there was a span of 15 bases. CDR3 residues: CASSLSPRGALYGYTF. Here the CDR3 DNA reads TGTGCCAGCAGTTTATCGCCCAGGGGAGCCCTCTATGGCTACACCTTC.

The chain links TRBV12-5 to TRBJ1-1; TRBD1 matches at 9 bases. V shed 0 bases, J shed 3 bases, and the junction held 8 bases outside the gene matches. Per germline, CDR1 LGHNT and CDR2 FRNRAP. This CDR3 has 17 residues. CDR3 in amino acids: CASGLVLAGTGYTEAFF. The CDR3 DNA reads as TGTGCTAGTGGTTTGGTCCTCGCCGGGACAGGGTACACTGAAGCTTTCTTT.

This clone has a handful of counts. Other DNA sequences in the same sample also yield this CDR3. CDR3 bases: TGTGCCAGCTCACGGTACCAAGAGACCCAGTACTTC. Translated: CASSRYQETQYF. This chain uses TRBV18 with TRBJ2-5; D is unresolved. The V gene's germline CDR1 is KGHSH and CDR2 LQKENI. The CDR3 runs to 12 residues. V shed 4 bases and J shed 0 bases, with 3 bases lying between them.

The chain couples TRBV12-5 to TRBJ1-1; D perhaps matches TRBD1 (6 bases). Trimming shortened V by 6 bases and J by 5 bases, and 19 bases separated the two germline ends. This CDR3 is 15 amino acids long. Germline V CDR1 and CDR2: LGHNT, FRNRAP. CDR3 DNA sequence: TGTGCTAGTGGCGCCTCGAGTGGGGGCCTGACTGAAGCTTTCTTT. This sequence encodes CASGASSGGLTEAFF.

Here the CDR3 reads CASSFHGVKETQYF. The DNA for the CDR3 is TGTGCCAGCAGTTTTCACGGGGTAAAGGAGACCCAGTACTTC. This rearrangement joins TRBV27 to TRBJ2-5, with D perhaps matching TRBD2 (5 bases). The CDR3 runs to 14 residues. Germline V lookup: CDR1 MNHEY, CDR2 SMNVEV (reference sequence). Trimming pared 3 bases from V and 5 bases from J, leaving 13 bases between.

The J gene is TRBJ1-4, the V gene TRBV30; D uncertain. V was pared by 0 bases and J by 4 bases, with 9 bases between. The CDR3 is 14 amino acids. Germline loops: CDR1 GTSNPN, CDR2 SVGIG (reference sequence). DNA of the CDR3: TGTGCCTGGAGTGTAGGGCAGCTTAATGAAAAACTGTTTTTT. This sequence encodes CAWSVGQLNEKLFF.

The chain joins TRBV5-1 to TRBJ2-7, with D perhaps given as TRBD1 or TRBD2 (5 bases each). V lost 0 bases, J lost 0 bases, and 13 bases lay in between. CDR1 is SGHRS, CDR2 YFSETQ, per germline. The length of the CDR3 is 16 residues. CDR3 in DNA: TGCGCCAGCAGCTTGGAGCCGGGGACGAGCTCCTACGAGCAGTACTTC. It codes for CASSLEPGTSSYEQYF.

The rearrangement joins TRBV2 to TRBJ2-2; tentatively, D is TRBD1 or TRBD2 (5 bases each). Per the germline V gene, CDR1 is SNHLY and CDR2 is FYNNEI. CDR3 length equals 15 residues. The V and J ends lost 6 bases and 5 bases respectively, with 16 bases between them. CDR3 amino acids: CASRGPAEGTGELFF. The CDR3 coding sequence is TGTGCCAGCAGGGGACCGGCTGAGGGGACCGGGGAGCTGTTTTTT.

About this clone itself: Distinct nucleotide sequences in the sample also encode this CDR3. V gene TRBV10-3 combines with J gene TRBJ2-7, with D possibly being TRBD2 (6 bases). V lost 2 bases, J lost 2 bases, and 10 bases lay in between. Germline V CDR1 and CDR2: ENHRY, SYGVKD. CDR3 length equals 14 residues. This CDR3 reads CAISEGTGTYEQYF. The CDR3, as DNA: TGTGCCATCAGTGAGGGGACTGGGACCTACGAGCAGTACTTC.

V gene TRBV30 combines with J gene TRBJ1-6; D not resolved. Deletions cut 3 bases from V and 10 bases from J, with 16 bases between. The CDR3 totals 14 residues. Germline loops: CDR1 GTSNPN, CDR2 SVGIG (reference sequence). The CDR3 bases are TGTGCCTGGAGCAGCGTCCTGGCGGAATCACCCCTCCACTTT. This sequence encodes CAWSSVLAESPLHF.

The V gene is TRBV7-2, the J gene TRBJ2-1; 8 bases map to TRBD1. Germline CDR1 is SGHTA and CDR2 is FQGNSA. The CDR3 covers 16 residues. V trimming: 4 bases; J trimming: 0 bases; junction bases outside the gene matches: 5. In DNA form, the CDR3 reads TGTGCCAGCAGCTCGGACAGGGCGGACTCCTACAATGAGCAGTTCTTC. Its translation is CASSSDRADSYNEQFF.

The chain is built from TRBV10-1 and TRBJ2-7; the D gene is possibly TRBD1 (5 bases). The germline V gene encodes CDR1 WNHNN and CDR2 SYGVQD (reference sequence). CDR3 length: 13 residues. The ends were cut back, 8 bases at V and 5 bases at J, with 16 bases in the middle. CDR3 loop: CASRSGLDDEQYF. In nucleotides, the CDR3 is TGCGCCAGCCGCTCAGGGCTAGATGACGAGCAGTACTTC.

Of note for this clone: Other DNA sequences within the sample encode an identical CDR3. This chain joins TRBV30 and TRBJ1-3; unclear D gene. The germline CDR1 and CDR2 sequences are GTSNPN and SVGIG (reference sequence). The CDR3 covers 13 residues. V was pared by 1 base and J by 3 bases, with 7 bases between. CDR3 sequence: CAWSEGRGNTIYF. The CDR3 bases are TGTGCCTGGAGTGAAGGACGTGGAAACACCATATATTTT.